The TCR beta chain described here comes from a study of blood T cells in healthy people across ages. Study results and limitations: Bulk PBMC profiling left naive and antigen-experienced comparisons inconclusive. Changes seen in expanded clonotypes were possibly confounded by donor CMV status left unknown.

V was trimmed by 3 bases and J by 5 bases, leaving 19 bases between them. Germline CDR1 and CDR2: MGHRA and YSYEKL. This CDR3 region has 16 residues. The table lists this clonotype with a few counts. Its matching antigen is unknown. Next came a second PCR, run for about 6 to 12 cycles, which used a sample-barcoded 5' primer along with a J-beta primer mix. TCRdb independently ran MiXCR on the 5' RACE reads; one entry per CDR3 protein. The sample consists of 800,000 to 950,000 distinct CDR3 sequences, around 36% of them appearing once. This sequence was found in a man between 18 and 35 years old in good health. This chain uses TRBV4-1 with TRBJ2-5; D is unclear. The specimen was blood. The chain's CDR3 is CASSQSDGVGKETQYF. In DNA form, the CDR3 reads TGCGCCAGCAGCCAGAGTGATGGGGTGGGCAAGGAGACCCAGTACTTC.